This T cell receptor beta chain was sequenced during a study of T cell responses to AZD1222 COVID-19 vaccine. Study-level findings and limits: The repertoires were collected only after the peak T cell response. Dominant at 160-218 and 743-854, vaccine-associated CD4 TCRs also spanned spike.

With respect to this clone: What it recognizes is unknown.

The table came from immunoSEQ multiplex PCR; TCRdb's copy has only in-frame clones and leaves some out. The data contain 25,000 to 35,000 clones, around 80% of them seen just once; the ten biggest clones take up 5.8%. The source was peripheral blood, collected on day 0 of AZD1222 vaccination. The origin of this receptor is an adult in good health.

CDR3 residues: CASSPWGDEQYF. The DNA for the CDR3 is TGTGCCAGCAGCCCCTGGGGGGACGAGCAGTACTTC. The chain is built from TRBV11-2 and TRBJ2-7; a possible D gene is TRBD2 (6 bases). Germline CDR1 SGHAT, CDR2 FQNNGV. Trimming removed 5 bases at V and 5 bases at J, with 10 bases between. The CDR3 length is 12 residues.